This T cell receptor beta chain originates from a study of blood T cell repertoires in COVID-19. Turning to the study itself: Material from acute and convalescent COVID-19 was sourced from the United States, Italy and Spain. T cells, B-cell-depleted T cells, or PBMCs supplied cDNA or gDNA.

Germline V CDR1 and CDR2: LGHDT, YNNKEL (reference sequence). The CDR3 contains 14 residues. The V and J ends lost 4 bases and 0 bases respectively, with 7 bases between them. Original processing notes: Researchers report that nucleated cell counts were estimated from reference gene primer amplification. Only in-frame clones appear in the TCRdb table, and some are missing; sequencing was by immunoSEQ multiplex PCR. V and J calls and clone size are those listed in that table; D and trimming were worked out from the DNA. Of under 300,000 clones in the sample, about 80% were seen once. The sequencing input was peripheral blood. The chain links TRBV3-1 (or the pseudogene TRBV3-2) to TRBJ1-3; D is uncertain. This receptor was identified in a man aged 25 to 40 who had recovered from COVID-19. CDR3 protein: CASSPQSSGNTIYF. CDR3 nucleotides: TGTGCCAGCAGCCCACAGAGCTCTGGAAACACCATATATTTT.